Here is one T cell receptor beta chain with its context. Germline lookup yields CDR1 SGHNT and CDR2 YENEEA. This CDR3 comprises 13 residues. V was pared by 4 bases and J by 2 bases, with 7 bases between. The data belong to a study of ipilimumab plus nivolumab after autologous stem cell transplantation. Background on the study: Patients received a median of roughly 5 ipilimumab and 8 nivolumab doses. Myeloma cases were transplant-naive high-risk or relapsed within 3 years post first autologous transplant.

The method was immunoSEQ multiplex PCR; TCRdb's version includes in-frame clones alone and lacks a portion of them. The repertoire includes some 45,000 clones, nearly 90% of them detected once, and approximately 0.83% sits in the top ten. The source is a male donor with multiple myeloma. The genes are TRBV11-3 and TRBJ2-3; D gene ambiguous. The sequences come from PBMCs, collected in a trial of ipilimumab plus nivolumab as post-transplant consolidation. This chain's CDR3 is CASSSSHTDTQYF. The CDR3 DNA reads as TGTGCCAGCAGCTCAAGCCACACAGATACGCAGTATTTT.